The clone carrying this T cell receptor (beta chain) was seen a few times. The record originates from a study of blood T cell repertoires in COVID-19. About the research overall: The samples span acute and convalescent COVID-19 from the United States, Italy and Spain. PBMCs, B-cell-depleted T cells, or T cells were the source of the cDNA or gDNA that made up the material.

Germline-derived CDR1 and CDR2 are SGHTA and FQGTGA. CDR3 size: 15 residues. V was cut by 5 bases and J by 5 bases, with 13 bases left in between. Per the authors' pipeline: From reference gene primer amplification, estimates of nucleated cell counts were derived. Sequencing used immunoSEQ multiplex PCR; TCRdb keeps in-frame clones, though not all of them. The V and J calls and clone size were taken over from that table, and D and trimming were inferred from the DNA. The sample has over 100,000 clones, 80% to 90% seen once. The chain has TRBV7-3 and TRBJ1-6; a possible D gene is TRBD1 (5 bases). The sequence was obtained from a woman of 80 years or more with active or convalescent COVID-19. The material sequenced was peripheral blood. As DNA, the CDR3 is TGTGCCAGCAGCCCGGGACTTGTGAATAATTCACCCCTCCACTTT. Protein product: CASSPGLVNNSPLHF.